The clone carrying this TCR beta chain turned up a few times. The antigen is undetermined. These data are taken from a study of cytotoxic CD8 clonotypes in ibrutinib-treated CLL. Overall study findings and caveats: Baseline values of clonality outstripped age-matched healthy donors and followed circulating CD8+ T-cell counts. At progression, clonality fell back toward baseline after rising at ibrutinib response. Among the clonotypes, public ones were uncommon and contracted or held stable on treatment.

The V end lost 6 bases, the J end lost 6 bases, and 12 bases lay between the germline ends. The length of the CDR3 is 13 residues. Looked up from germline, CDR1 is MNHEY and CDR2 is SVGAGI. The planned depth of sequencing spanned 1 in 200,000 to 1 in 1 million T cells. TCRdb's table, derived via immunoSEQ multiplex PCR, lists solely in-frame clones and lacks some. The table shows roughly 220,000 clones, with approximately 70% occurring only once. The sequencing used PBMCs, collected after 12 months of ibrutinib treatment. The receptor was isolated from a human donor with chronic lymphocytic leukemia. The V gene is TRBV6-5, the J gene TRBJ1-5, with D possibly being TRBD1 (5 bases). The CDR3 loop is CASSQGRFQPQHF. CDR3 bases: TGTGCCAGCAGCCAGGGACGATTTCAGCCCCAGCATTTT.